This TCR beta chain was sequenced for a study of blood T cell repertoires in COVID-19. Turning to the study itself: Nucleic acid was either cDNA or gDNA, and it came from T cells, B-cell-depleted T cells, or PBMCs.

The protocol was immunoSEQ multiplex PCR, while the TCRdb copy is restricted to in-frame clones and leaves out a portion. The sample includes approximately 500,000 clones, roughly 88% of them seen just once. The sequenced material came from PBMCs or T cells enriched from blood (not recorded which). The receptor was derived from a woman between 40 and 50 years old who had recovered from COVID-19.

The CDR3 region is CASSPFISYEQYF. The CDR3 nucleotides read TGCGCCAGCAGCCCCTTTATCAGCTACGAGCAGTACTTC. The chain couples TRBV5-1 to TRBJ2-7; D remains unclear. The CDR3 has 13 amino acids. Trimming took off 4 bases at V and 3 bases at J, with 11 bases between the two ends. Germline CDR1 is SGHRS and CDR2 is YFSETQ.